The next 19 T cell receptor beta chains were all read from a single sample in a study of blood T cell repertoires in COVID-19. Using immunoSEQ multiplex PCR, the repertoire was profiled, and TCRdb retains in-frame clones only, with some absent. The repertoire holds around 250,000 clones, about 91% seen once, with 4% to 5% in the top ten. The source material was peripheral blood. All receptors come from a woman in her thirties or forties who had recovered from COVID-19.

The CDR3 loop is CASSFGTLEVEQYV. The DNA of the CDR3 is TGTGCCAGCAGCTTCGGGACATTGGAGGTCGAGCAGTACGTC. The gene calls are TRBV5-6 and TRBJ2-7; weak D call: TRBD1 (6 bases). CDR3 size: 14 residues. CDR1 is SGHDT, CDR2 YYEEEE, per germline. The V gene lost 2 bases and the J gene lost 6 bases, with 15 bases spanning the gap.

The chain links TRBV24-1 to TRBJ2-7, with D possibly matching TRBD1 (5 bases). Trimming removed 2 bases at V and 5 bases at J, with 6 bases between. CDR3 size: 12 residues. Germline V gene data show CDR1 as KGHDR and CDR2 as SFDVKD. CDR3 DNA: TGTGCCACCAGTGATTCCAGGGACGAGCAGTACTTC. Translation gives CATSDSRDEQYF.

The gene calls are TRBV2 and TRBJ2-6; 14 positions agree with TRBD2. The V gene end was trimmed by 4 bases and the J gene end by 2 bases; junction bases not matched to a gene: 1. The CDR3 is 17 residues long. CDR1 is SNHLY, CDR2 FYNNEI, per germline. CDR3 residues: CASSGTSGGTGANVLTF. The CDR3 region has the DNA TGTGCCAGCAGTGGGACTAGCGGGGGGACTGGGGCCAACGTCCTGACTTTC.

J is TRBJ1-2 and V is TRBV28; D gene ambiguous. V was clipped by 2 bases and J by 0 bases, with 4 bases between them. The CDR3 covers 13 residues. Germline values: CDR1 MDHEN, CDR2 SYDVKM. The CDR3 nucleotides are TGTGCCAGCAGTTTAGTAGCTAACTATGGCTACACCTTC. Encoded protein: CASSLVANYGYTF.

V usage is TRBV11-2 and J usage is TRBJ2-1; 8 positions agree with TRBD2. V lost 5 bases, J lost 5 bases, and 2 bases stayed unmatched. Germline V gene lookup returns CDR1 SGHAT and CDR2 FQNNGV. The CDR3 is made up of 13 amino acids. CDR3 nucleotide sequence: TGTGCCAGCAGCACGGGACTAGACAATGAGCAGTTCTTC. Its protein is CASSTGLDNEQFF.

The chain joins TRBV10-1 to TRBJ2-2; D perhaps matches TRBD1 (7 bases). This CDR3 comprises 15 residues. The V gene lost 6 bases and the J gene lost 3 bases, with 14 bases spanning the gap. Germline V gives CDR1 WNHNN, CDR2 SYGVQD (reference sequence). CDR3 in amino acids: CASRATRGDTGELFF. The CDR3 DNA sequence: TGCGCCAGCAGGGCAACCAGGGGGGACACCGGGGAGCTGTTTTTT.

V is TRBV3-1 (or the pseudogene TRBV3-2) and J is TRBJ2-3, with TRBD2 matching 12 bases. Germline-derived CDR1 and CDR2 are LGHDT and YNNKEL (reference sequence). This CDR3 spans 18 amino acids. Unmatched junction bases numbered 8, after V lost 0 bases and J lost 4 bases. This CDR3 is CASSQDLPSGGASDTQYF. CDR3 nucleotides: TGTGCCAGCAGCCAAGATCTCCCTAGCGGGGGGGCCTCAGATACGCAGTATTTT.

This rearrangement joins TRBV6-1 to TRBJ1-2; 7 bases are a match to TRBD1. V lost 2 bases, J lost 2 bases, and 8 bases stayed unmatched. The CDR3 runs to 16 residues. The germline CDR1 and CDR2 sequences are MNHNS and SASEGT. Here the CDR3 DNA reads TGTGCCAGCAGTGAAAGGGCGGACAGGACCAACTATGGCTACACCTTC. It specifies CASSERADRTNYGYTF.

J is TRBJ1-3 and V is TRBV3-1 (or the pseudogene TRBV3-2), with TRBD1 as a possible D gene (6 bases). The CDR3 loop spans 14 amino acids. Germline V gene lookup returns CDR1 LGHDT and CDR2 YNNKEL (reference sequence). Trimming took off 3 bases at V and 1 base at J, with 7 bases between the two ends. CDR3 DNA sequence: TGTGCCAGCAGCCATACAGGGTCTGGAAACACCATATATTTT. Its protein is CASSHTGSGNTIYF.

This rearrangement joins TRBV5-1 to TRBJ1-1; D remains ambiguous. CDR3 length equals 14 residues. Per germline, CDR1 SGHRS and CDR2 YFSETQ. The V and J ends lost 0 bases and 0 bases respectively, with 6 bases between them. CDR3 nucleotides: TGCGCCAGCAGCTTGGTGAGGATGAACACTGAAGCTTTCTTT. This codes for CASSLVRMNTEAFF. Full variable domain (missing parts from reference TRBV5-1 and TRBJ1-1): KAGVTQTPRYLIKTRGQQVTLSCSPISGHRSVSWYQQTPGQGLQFLFEYFSETQRNKGNFPGRFSGRQFSNSRSEMNVSTLELGDSALYLCASSLVRMNTEAFFGQGTRLTVV.

This clone was observed a handful of times. This sequence joins TRBV27 and TRBJ2-7, with TRBD1 identical over 10 bases. Trimming cost V 6 bases and J 5 bases; bases outside gene matches: 7. Germline V CDR1 and CDR2: MNHEY, SMNVEV (reference sequence). The CDR3 runs to 14 residues. CDR3 sequence (DNA): TGTGCCAGCAGAGGGACAGGGGTGAGGAACGAGCAGTACTTC. This codes for CASRGTGVRNEQYF.

The V gene is TRBV27, the J gene TRBJ2-7; 12 bases line up with TRBD2. Germline V gene data show CDR1 as MNHEY and CDR2 as SMNVEV (reference sequence). The CDR3 totals 14 residues. Trimming at V came to 8 bases and at J to 7 bases, leaving 9 bases not matched to a gene. This chain's CDR3 is CASGPSGRAGEQYV. CDR3 bases: TGTGCCAGCGGACCTAGCGGGAGGGCCGGGGAGCAGTACGTC.

The chain is built from TRBV28 and TRBJ2-7; D is unclear. Trimming pared 5 bases from V and 3 bases from J, leaving 14 bases between. The CDR3 loop spans 14 amino acids. Germline V gene sequence: CDR1 MDHEN, CDR2 SYDVKM. CDR3 region: CASSETNSFYEQYF. CDR3 nucleotides: TGTGCCAGCAGTGAGACCAACAGTTTCTACGAGCAGTACTTC. The full variable domain, its missing parts supplied by reference TRBV28 and TRBJ2-7, is DVKVTQSSRYLVKRTGEKVFLECVQDMDHENMFWYRQDPGLGLRLIYFSYDVKMKEKGDIPEGYSVSREKKERFSLILESASTNQTSMYLCASSETNSFYEQYFGPGTRLTVT.

The rearrangement links TRBV7-2 to TRBJ2-2; no definite D call. Trimming stripped 5 bases from V and 1 base from J, with 11 bases between. CDR1 and CDR2 (germline): SGHTA, FQGNSA. The CDR3 runs 15 residues. For the CDR3, the DNA is TGTGCCAGCAGCGCCCAACTTGGGAACACCGGGGAGCTGTTTTTT. It translates to CASSAQLGNTGELFF.

A single count supports this clone. The gene calls are TRBV24-1 and TRBJ1-4, with D perhaps TRBD1 (6 bases). The CDR3 is made up of 16 amino acids. V gave up 0 bases and J gave up 7 bases, with 14 bases separating them. CDR1 and CDR2 from the germline V gene are KGHDR and SFDVKD. The CDR3 region is CATSDLGDTRAEKLFF. The CDR3 bases are TGTGCCACCAGTGATTTGGGGGACACTAGAGCTGAAAAACTGTTTTTT.

V and J are TRBV6-5 and TRBJ1-4; weak D call: TRBD1 (6 bases). Germline V gene sequence: CDR1 MNHEY, CDR2 SVGAGI. V lost 8 bases, J lost 8 bases, and 18 bases lay in between. This CDR3 comprises 14 residues. CDR3: CASESGQRIEKLFF. CDR3 DNA: TGTGCCAGCGAGTCCGGACAGAGGATCGAAAAACTGTTTTTT.

CDR3 nucleotide sequence: TGTGCCAGCAGTGACCCCAGGGCCCCAGATACGCAGTATTTT. Residues: CASSDPRAPDTQYF. This rearrangement joins TRBV2 to TRBJ2-3; tentative D call: TRBD1 (5 bases). Trimming stripped 3 bases from V and 4 bases from J, with 11 bases between. The CDR3 runs to 14 residues. Looked up from germline, CDR1 is SNHLY and CDR2 is FYNNEI.

Notes on this clone: The same CDR3 is also encoded by other DNA sequences in this sample. The rearrangement links TRBV30 to TRBJ1-4; D unresolved. The V end was cut by 0 bases, the J end by 10 bases, with 6 bases between. The CDR3 contains 11 residues. Germline V gene lookup returns CDR1 GTSNPN and CDR2 SVGIG (reference sequence). CDR3: CAWSVRGKLFF. The CDR3 DNA follows: TGTGCCTGGAGTGTGCGGGGAAAACTGTTTTTT.

This clone was seen just once. The CDR3 region has the DNA TGTGCCAGCAAAAGGGGAATCAACTACGAGCAGTACTTC. Its translation: CASKRGINYEQYF. The rearrangement uses TRBV27 and TRBJ2-7; possible D gene TRBD1, 5 bases. Trimming left V 7 bases short and J 3 bases short, with 13 bases between. This CDR3 region has 13 residues. The germline gives CDR1 MNHEY, CDR2 SMNVEV (reference sequence).